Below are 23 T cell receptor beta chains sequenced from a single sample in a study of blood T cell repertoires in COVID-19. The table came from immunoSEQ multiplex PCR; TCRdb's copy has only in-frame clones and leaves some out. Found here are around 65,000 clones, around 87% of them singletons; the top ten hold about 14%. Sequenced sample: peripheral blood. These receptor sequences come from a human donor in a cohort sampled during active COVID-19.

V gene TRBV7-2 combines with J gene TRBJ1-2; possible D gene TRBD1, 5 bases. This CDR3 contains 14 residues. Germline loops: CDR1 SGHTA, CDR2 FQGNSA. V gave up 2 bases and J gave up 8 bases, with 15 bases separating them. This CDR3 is CASSLYGAPKGYTF. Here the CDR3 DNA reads TGTGCCAGCAGCTTATATGGGGCGCCTAAGGGCTACACCTTC.

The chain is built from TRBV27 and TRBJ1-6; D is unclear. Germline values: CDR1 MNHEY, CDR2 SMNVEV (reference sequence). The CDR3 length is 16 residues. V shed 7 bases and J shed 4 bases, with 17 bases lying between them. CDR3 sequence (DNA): TGTGCCAGCACCAAATCTTCGCGGACTTATAATTCACCCCTCCACTTT. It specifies CASTKSSRTYNSPLHF.

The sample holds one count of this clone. As DNA, the CDR3 is TGTGCCAGCAGGGCGGGTCGGGACAGTCTTTCACCCCTCCACTTT. This translates into CASRAGRDSLSPLHF. J is TRBJ1-6 and V is TRBV6-5; 7 bases are shared with TRBD1. The CDR3 totals 15 residues. Unmatched junction bases numbered 11, after V lost 6 bases and J lost 9 bases. Germline V gene sequence: CDR1 MNHEY, CDR2 SVGAGI.

The CDR3 here is CASRSYGTEAFF. The CDR3 DNA is TGTGCCAGCAGGAGTTACGGGACTGAAGCTTTCTTT. The chain has TRBV6-6 and TRBJ1-1; D is ambiguous. There are 12 residues in the CDR3. Germline V gene lookup returns CDR1 MNHNY and CDR2 SVGAGI (reference sequence). V lost 6 bases and J lost 5, with 10 bases in between.

Written as DNA, the CDR3 is TGTGCTAGTGGTTTGCCCCTAAAAACAGGGTACACAGATACGCAGTATTTT. This sequence encodes CASGLPLKTGYTDTQYF. The chain carries TRBV12-5 and TRBJ2-3; tentative D call: TRBD1 (6 bases). Trimming pared 2 bases from V and 2 bases from J, leaving 17 bases between. This CDR3 region has 17 residues. Germline V lookup: CDR1 LGHNT, CDR2 FRNRAP.

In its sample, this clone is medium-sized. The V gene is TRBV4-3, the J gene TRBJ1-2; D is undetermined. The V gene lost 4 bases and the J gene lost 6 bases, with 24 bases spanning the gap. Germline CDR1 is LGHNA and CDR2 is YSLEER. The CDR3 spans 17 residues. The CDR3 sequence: CASSPEGQVLPKDGYTF. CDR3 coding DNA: TGCGCCAGCAGCCCCGAGGGTCAGGTCCTCCCTAAAGATGGCTACACCTTC.

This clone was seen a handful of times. The CDR3 nucleotides read TGTGCCAGCAGTGACGTTAGCGGGAAATCCTACGAGCAGTACTTC. It codes for CASSDVSGKSYEQYF. The rearrangement uses TRBV2 and TRBJ2-7; 8 bases match TRBD2. This CDR3 is 15 amino acids long. V was clipped by 3 bases and J by 1 base; unmatched bases: 5. In germline, CDR1 is SNHLY, CDR2 FYNNEI.

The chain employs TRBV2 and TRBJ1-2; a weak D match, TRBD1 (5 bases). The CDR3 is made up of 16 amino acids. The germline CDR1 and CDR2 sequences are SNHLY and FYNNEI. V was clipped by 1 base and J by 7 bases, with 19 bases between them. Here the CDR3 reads CASSEDQGARFAGYTF. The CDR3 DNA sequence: TGTGCCAGCAGTGAAGATCAAGGGGCACGGTTCGCTGGCTACACCTTC.

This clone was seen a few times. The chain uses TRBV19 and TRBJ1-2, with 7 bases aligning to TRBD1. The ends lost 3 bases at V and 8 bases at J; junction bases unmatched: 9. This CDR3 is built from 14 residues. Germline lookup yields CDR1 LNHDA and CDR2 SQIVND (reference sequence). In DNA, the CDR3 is TGTGCCAGTAGTATTTGGAACAGGGGAAACGGCTACACCTTC. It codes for CASSIWNRGNGYTF.

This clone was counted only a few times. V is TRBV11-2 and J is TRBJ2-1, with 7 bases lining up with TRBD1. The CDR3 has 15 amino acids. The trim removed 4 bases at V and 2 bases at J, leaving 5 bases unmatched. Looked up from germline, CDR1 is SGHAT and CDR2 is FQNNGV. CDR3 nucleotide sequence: TGTGCCAGCAGCTCATCCGGGACAGCCTACAATGAGCAGTTCTTC. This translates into CASSSSGTAYNEQFF.

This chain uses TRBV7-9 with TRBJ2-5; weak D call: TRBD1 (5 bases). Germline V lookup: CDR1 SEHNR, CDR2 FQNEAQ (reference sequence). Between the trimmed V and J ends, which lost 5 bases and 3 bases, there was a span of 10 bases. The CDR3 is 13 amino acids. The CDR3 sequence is CASSPLTEETQYF. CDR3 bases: TGTGCCAGCAGCCCACTGACAGAAGAGACCCAGTACTTC.

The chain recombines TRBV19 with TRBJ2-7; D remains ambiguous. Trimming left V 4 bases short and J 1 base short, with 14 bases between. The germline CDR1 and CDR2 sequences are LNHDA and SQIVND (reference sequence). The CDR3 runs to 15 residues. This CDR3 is CASSKVQTGSYEQYF. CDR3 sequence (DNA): TGTGCCAGTAGTAAGGTGCAGACTGGATCCTACGAGCAGTACTTC.

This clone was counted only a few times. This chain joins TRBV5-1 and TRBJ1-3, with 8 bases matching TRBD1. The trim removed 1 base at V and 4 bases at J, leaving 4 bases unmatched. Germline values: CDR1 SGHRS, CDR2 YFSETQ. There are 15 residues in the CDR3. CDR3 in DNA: TGCGCCAGCAGCTTGACAGGGGGACTCGGAAACACCATATATTTT. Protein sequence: CASSLTGGLGNTIYF.

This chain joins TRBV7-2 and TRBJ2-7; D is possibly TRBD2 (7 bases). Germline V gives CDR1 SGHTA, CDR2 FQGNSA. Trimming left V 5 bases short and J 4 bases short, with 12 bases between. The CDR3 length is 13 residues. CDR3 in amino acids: CASSRRGAYEQYF. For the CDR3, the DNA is TGTGCCAGCAGCCGCCGGGGGGCATACGAGCAGTACTTC. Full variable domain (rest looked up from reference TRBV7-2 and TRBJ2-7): GAGVSQSPSNKVTEKGKDVELRCDPISGHTALYWYRQSLGQGLEFLIYFQGNSAPDKSGLPSDRFSAERTGGSVSTLTIQRTQQEDSAVYLCASSRRGAYEQYFGPGTRLTVT.

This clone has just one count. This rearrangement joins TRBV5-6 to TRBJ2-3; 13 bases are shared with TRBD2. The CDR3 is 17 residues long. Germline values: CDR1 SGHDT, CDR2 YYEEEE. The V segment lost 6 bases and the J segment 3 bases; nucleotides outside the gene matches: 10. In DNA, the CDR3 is TGTGCCAGCACCGATTGGACTAGCGGGAGTGGAACAGATACGCAGTATTTT. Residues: CASTDWTSGSGTDTQYF.

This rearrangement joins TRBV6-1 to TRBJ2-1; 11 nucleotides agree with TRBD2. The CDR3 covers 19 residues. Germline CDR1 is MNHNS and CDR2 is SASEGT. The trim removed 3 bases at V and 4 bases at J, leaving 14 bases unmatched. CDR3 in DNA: TGTGCCAGCAGTGACAGACTAGCGGGGATATACAGGGGATACAATGAGCAGTTCTTC. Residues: CASSDRLAGIYRGYNEQFF.

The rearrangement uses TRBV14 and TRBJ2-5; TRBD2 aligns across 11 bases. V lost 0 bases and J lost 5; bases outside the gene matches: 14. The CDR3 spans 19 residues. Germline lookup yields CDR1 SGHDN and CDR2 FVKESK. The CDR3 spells CASSQESGLAGTKGETQYF. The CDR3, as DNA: TGTGCCAGCAGCCAAGAATCCGGACTAGCGGGCACAAAGGGGGAGACCCAGTACTTC.

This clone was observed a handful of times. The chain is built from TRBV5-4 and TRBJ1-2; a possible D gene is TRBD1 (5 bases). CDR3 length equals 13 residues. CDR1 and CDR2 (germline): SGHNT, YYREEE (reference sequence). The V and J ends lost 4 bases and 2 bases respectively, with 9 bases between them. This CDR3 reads CASSPRVNYGYTF. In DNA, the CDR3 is TGTGCCAGCAGCCCCAGGGTAAACTATGGCTACACCTTC.

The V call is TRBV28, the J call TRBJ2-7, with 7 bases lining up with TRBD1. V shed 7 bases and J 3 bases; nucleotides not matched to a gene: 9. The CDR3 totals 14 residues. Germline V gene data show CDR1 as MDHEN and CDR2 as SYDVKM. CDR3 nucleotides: TGTGCCAGCACGATTCCGGGACAGAGCTACGAGCAGTACTTC. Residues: CASTIPGQSYEQYF.

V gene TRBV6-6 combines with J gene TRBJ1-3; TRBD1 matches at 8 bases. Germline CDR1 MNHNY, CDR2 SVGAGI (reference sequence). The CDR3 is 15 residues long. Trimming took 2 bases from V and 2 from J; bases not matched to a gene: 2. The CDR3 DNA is TGTGCCAGCAGTTACCCGGACAGGGCTGGAAACACCATATATTTT. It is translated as CASSYPDRAGNTIYF.

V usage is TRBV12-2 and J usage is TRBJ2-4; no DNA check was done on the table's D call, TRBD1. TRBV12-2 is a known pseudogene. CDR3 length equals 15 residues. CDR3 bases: TGTGCAAGTCGCTTAGGACAGCTAGCCAAAAACATTCAGTACTTC. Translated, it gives CASRLGQLAKNIQYF.

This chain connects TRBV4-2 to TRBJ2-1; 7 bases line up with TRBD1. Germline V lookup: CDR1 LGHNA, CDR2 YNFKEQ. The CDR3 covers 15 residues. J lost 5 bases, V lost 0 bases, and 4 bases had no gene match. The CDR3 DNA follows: TGTGCCAGCAGCCAAGATTGGGGACAGAACAATGAGCAGTTCTTC. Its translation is CASSQDWGQNNEQFF.

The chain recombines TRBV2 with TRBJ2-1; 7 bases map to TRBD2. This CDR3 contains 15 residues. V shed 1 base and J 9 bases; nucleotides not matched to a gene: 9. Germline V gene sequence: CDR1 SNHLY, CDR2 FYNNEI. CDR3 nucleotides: TGTGCCAGCAGTGAAGAATCAGCGGGATCGGTTGAGCAGTTCTTC. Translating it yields CASSEESAGSVEQFF. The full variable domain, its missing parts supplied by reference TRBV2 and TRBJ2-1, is EPEVTQTPSHQVTQMGQEVILRCVPISNHLYFYWYRQILGQKVEFLVSFYNNEISEKSEIFDDQFSVERPDGSNFTLKIRSTKLEDSAMYFCASSEESAGSVEQFFGPGTRLTVL.